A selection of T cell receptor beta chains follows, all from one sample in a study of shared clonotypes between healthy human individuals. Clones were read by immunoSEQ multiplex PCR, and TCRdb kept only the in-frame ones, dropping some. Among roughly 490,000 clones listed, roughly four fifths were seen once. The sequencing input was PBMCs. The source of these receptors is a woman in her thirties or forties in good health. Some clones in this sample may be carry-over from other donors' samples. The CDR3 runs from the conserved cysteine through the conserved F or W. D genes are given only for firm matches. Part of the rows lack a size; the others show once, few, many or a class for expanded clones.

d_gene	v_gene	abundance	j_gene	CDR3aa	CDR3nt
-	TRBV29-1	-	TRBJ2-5	CSVEWYGQETQYF	TGCAGCGTTGAGTGGTACGGCCAAGAGACCCAGTACTTC
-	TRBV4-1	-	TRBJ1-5	CASSSNYRVFQPQHF	TGCGCCAGCAGCTCCAATTACAGGGTTTTTCAGCCCCAGCATTTT
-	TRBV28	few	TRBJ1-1	CASSSTGLGTEAFF	TGTGCCAGCAGTTCCACAGGGTTGGGCACTGAAGCTTTCTTT
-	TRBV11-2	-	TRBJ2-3	CASRPSLQGTDTQYF	TGTGCCAGCAGGCCCTCACTCCAGGGTACAGATACGCAGTATTTT
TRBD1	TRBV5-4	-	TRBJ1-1	CASSREGQTNTEAFF	TGTGCCAGCAGCCGGGAGGGACAGACGAACACTGAAGCTTTCTTT
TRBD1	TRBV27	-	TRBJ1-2	CASRLQGARGYTF	TGTGCCAGCAGACTACAGGGGGCGCGGGGCTACACCTTC
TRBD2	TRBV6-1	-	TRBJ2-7	CASIVSREGGEQYF	TGTGCCAGCATCGTAAGCCGGGAGGGCGGCGAGCAGTACTTC
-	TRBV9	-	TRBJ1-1	CASSVGPNTEAFF	TGTGCCAGCAGCGTAGGACCGAACACTGAAGCTTTCTTT
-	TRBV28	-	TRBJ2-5	CASSNNPGETQYF	TGTGCCAGCAGTAACAACCCGGGAGAGACCCAGTACTTC
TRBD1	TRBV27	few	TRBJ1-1	CASRYRGDTEAFF	TGTGCCAGCAGGTACAGGGGGGACACTGAAGCTTTCTTT
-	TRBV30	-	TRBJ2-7	CAGQSTVRSYEQYF	TGTGCCGGCCAATCAACAGTACGATCCTACGAGCAGTACTTC
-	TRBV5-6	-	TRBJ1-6	CASSLTGNNSPLHF	TGTGCCAGCAGCTTGACAGGGAATAATTCACCCCTCCACTTT
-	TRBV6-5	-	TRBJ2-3	CASSYSKTDRTDTQYF	TGTGCCAGCAGTTACTCGAAGACAGATCGCACAGATACGCAGTATTTT
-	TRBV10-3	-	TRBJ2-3	CANGPSTDTQYF	TGTGCCAACGGGCCGAGCACAGATACGCAGTATTTT
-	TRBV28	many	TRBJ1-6	CASSPKNSPLHF	TGTGCCAGCAGTCCGAAAAATTCACCCCTCCACTTT
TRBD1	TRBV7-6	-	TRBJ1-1	CASSLDRGRTTEAFF	TGTGCCAGCAGCTTGGACAGGGGAAGGACCACTGAAGCTTTCTTT
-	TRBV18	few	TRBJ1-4	CASSRPGASNEKLFF	TGTGCCAGCTCACGACCAGGGGCATCGAATGAAAAACTGTTTTTT
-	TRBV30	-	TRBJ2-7	CAWSPTRESYEQYF	TGTGCCTGGAGTCCCACAAGAGAATCCTACGAGCAGTACTTC
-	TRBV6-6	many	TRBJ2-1	CASSPTRGGHNEQFF	TGTGCCAGCAGCCCGACTAGAGGGGGGCACAATGAGCAGTTCTTC
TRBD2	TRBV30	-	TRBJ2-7	CAWTSGLAGGDDQYF	TGTGCCTGGACCAGTGGACTAGCGGGAGGGGACGATCAGTACTTC
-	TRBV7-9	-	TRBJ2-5	CASSLGLSRETQYF	TGTGCCAGCAGCTTAGGGCTTAGCAGGGAGACCCAGTACTTC
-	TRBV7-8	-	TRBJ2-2	CASTPGNTGELFF	TGTGCCAGCACCCCGGGAAACACCGGGGAGCTGTTTTTT
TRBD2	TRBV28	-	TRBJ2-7	CASSLPLAATSYEQYF	TGTGCCAGCAGTTTACCCCTAGCGGCTACCTCCTACGAGCAGTACTTC
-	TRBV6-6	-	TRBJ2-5	CASSYSKETQYF	TGTGCCAGCAGTTACTCGAAGGAGACCCAGTACTTC
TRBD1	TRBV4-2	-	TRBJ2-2	CASSPRDRATTGELFF	TGTGCCAGCAGCCCCCGGGACAGGGCGACCACCGGGGAGCTGTTTTTT
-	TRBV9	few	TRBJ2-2	CASSSGAGGNAGELFF	TGTGCCAGCAGCAGCGGGGCAGGGGGTAATGCCGGGGAGCTGTTTTTT
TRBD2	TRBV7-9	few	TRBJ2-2	CASSRSFGLAENTGELFF	TGTGCCAGCAGCCGGTCATTCGGACTAGCGGAGAACACCGGGGAGCTGTTTTTT
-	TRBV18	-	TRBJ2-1	CASSPTVREQFF	TGTGCCAGCTCACCGACCGTACGTGAGCAGTTCTTC